This T cell receptor beta chain derives from a study of blood T cell repertoires in COVID-19. Study information: Acute and convalescent COVID-19 specimens originated in the United States, Italy and Spain.

Trimming cost V 5 bases and J 1 base, with 11 bases left between them. Germline V gene lookup returns CDR1 SEHNR and CDR2 FQNEAQ (reference sequence). The CDR3 is made up of 14 amino acids. Libraries were prepared by immunoSEQ multiplex PCR; TCRdb keeps only in-frame clonotypes and omits some of them. Of 120,000 to 150,000 clones listed, approximately 80% were seen once; the top ten hold approximately 2.7%. V and J are TRBV7-9 and TRBJ1-1, with a weak D call TRBD1 (6 bases). Input material: peripheral blood. The receptor was derived from a woman in her 40s with active or convalescent COVID-19. CDR3 sequence (DNA): TGTGCCAGCAGCCCTTGGACAGCGAACACTGAAGCTTTCTTT. It encodes CASSPWTANTEAFF.